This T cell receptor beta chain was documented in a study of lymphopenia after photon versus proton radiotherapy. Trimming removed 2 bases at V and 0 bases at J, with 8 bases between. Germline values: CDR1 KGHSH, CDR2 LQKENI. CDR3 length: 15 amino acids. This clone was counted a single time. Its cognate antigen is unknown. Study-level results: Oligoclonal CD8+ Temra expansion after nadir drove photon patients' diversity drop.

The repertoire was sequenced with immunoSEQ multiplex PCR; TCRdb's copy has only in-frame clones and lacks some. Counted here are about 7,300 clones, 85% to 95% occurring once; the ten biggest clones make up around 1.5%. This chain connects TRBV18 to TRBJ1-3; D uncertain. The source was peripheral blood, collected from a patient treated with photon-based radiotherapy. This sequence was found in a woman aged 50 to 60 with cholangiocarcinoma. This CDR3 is CASSPNVASGNTIYF. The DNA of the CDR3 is TGTGCCAGCTCACCAAACGTCGCCTCTGGAAACACCATATATTTT.